The rows below give T cell receptor beta chains drawn from one sample of a study of lymphopenia after photon versus proton radiotherapy. Clones were sequenced by immunoSEQ multiplex PCR, and TCRdb holds only the in-frame ones, with some missing. This sample has some 55,000 clones, with around 82% found just once. The sample was peripheral blood, taken from a patient treated with photon-based radiotherapy. These receptors came from a man between 45 and 60 years old with gastric cancer. Both conserved end residues are part of each CDR3. The D gene is left open where the match is weak.

d_call: TRBD2
j_call: TRBJ2-1
v_call: TRBV7-7
cdr3_aa: CASSLGGSAYNEQFF

d_call: NA
j_call: TRBJ1-3
v_call: TRBV6-5
cdr3_aa: CASSLEWASGNTIYF

d_call: TRBD1
j_call: TRBJ1-1
v_call: TRBV6-5
cdr3_aa: CASTNLVSGGTEAFF

d_call: NA
j_call: TRBJ2-5
v_call: TRBV11-2
cdr3_aa: CASSLQETQYF

d_call: TRBD1
j_call: TRBJ1-2
v_call: TRBV7-2
cdr3_aa: CASSLGGGDGYTF

d_call: TRBD2
j_call: TRBJ2-1
v_call: TRBV7-9
cdr3_aa: CASSLTGRSGGVSYNEQFF

d_call: NA
j_call: TRBJ2-7
v_call: TRBV30
cdr3_aa: CAWSVLGTKSSYEQYF

d_call: NA
j_call: TRBJ1-4
v_call: TRBV6-1
cdr3_aa: CASSERYRVEKLFF

d_call: TRBD2
j_call: TRBJ2-1
v_call: TRBV7-3
cdr3_aa: CASSGLAGGTYNEQFF

d_call: NA
j_call: TRBJ1-1
v_call: TRBV4-1
cdr3_aa: CASSQGTDMNTEAFF

d_call: TRBD2
j_call: TRBJ2-7
v_call: TRBV19
cdr3_aa: CASTFTASGKVFEQYF

d_call: TRBD1
j_call: TRBJ1-1
v_call: TRBV29-1
cdr3_aa: CSANKGGEGTEAFF

d_call: NA
j_call: TRBJ1-2
v_call: TRBV4-2
cdr3_aa: CASSQAVAVIFGYTF

d_call: TRBD1
j_call: TRBJ1-5
v_call: TRBV19
cdr3_aa: CASSMRAGGQPQHF

d_call: NA
j_call: TRBJ1-5
v_call: TRBV2
cdr3_aa: CASSRLAQPQHF

d_call: NA
j_call: TRBJ1-2
v_call: TRBV19
cdr3_aa: CASSPPQGQRYGYTF

d_call: NA
j_call: TRBJ2-4
v_call: TRBV5-1
cdr3_aa: CASSLEGQSKNIQYF

d_call: NA
j_call: TRBJ1-2
v_call: TRBV14
cdr3_aa: CASSQRGPSLSENYGYTF

d_call: TRBD1
j_call: TRBJ1-1
v_call: TRBV27
cdr3_aa: CASNSGQGTTEAFF

d_call: NA
j_call: TRBJ2-3
v_call: TRBV2
cdr3_aa: CASSVGLTDTQYF

d_call: TRBD1
j_call: TRBJ1-3
v_call: TRBV4-2
cdr3_aa: CASSSQGIGSGNTIYF

d_call: NA
j_call: TRBJ1-3
v_call: TRBV19
cdr3_aa: CASSNRPGAGLPGNTIYF

d_call: NA
j_call: TRBJ1-1
v_call: TRBV9
cdr3_aa: CASSFMTAVNTEAFF

d_call: NA
j_call: TRBJ2-1
v_call: TRBV7-8
cdr3_aa: CASSLARTWGVDNEQFF

d_call: NA
j_call: TRBJ2-1
v_call: TRBV29-1
cdr3_aa: CSALLAGRSYNEQFF

d_call: NA
j_call: TRBJ2-1
v_call: TRBV29-1
cdr3_aa: CSVEFRASYNEQFF

d_call: NA
j_call: TRBJ1-5
v_call: TRBV6-5
cdr3_aa: CASSLGGGGNQPQHF

d_call: NA
j_call: TRBJ1-5
v_call: TRBV30
cdr3_aa: CAWSGGRDQPQHF

d_call: TRBD2
j_call: TRBJ2-3
v_call: TRBV7-2
cdr3_aa: CASSLDGRAIDTQYF

d_call: TRBD2
j_call: TRBJ2-7
v_call: TRBV19
cdr3_aa: CASSIGSGVSYEQYF

d_call: NA
j_call: TRBJ1-1
v_call: TRBV10-3
cdr3_aa: CAISERGNTEAFF

d_call: TRBD2
j_call: TRBJ2-7
v_call: TRBV7-6
cdr3_aa: CASSPDIAGREQYF

d_call: NA
j_call: TRBJ2-7
v_call: TRBV14
cdr3_aa: CASSPRWPPSLYEQYF

d_call: TRBD1
j_call: TRBJ2-6
v_call: TRBV30
cdr3_aa: CAWRGQAGANVLTF

d_call: TRBD1
j_call: TRBJ1-1
v_call: TRBV29-1
cdr3_aa: CSGGQGLLNTEAFF

d_call: TRBD2
j_call: TRBJ2-3
v_call: TRBV13
cdr3_aa: CASSTRTSGTDTQYF

d_call: NA
j_call: TRBJ2-1
v_call: TRBV6-6
cdr3_aa: CASSPGTSSYNEQFF

d_call: TRBD2
j_call: TRBJ2-3
v_call: TRBV4-1
cdr3_aa: CASSQEGLAGLLSTDTQYF

d_call: TRBD2
j_call: TRBJ2-7
v_call: TRBV7-3
cdr3_aa: CASSSPRDSGRVRSYEQYF

d_call: NA
j_call: TRBJ1-1
v_call: TRBV5-4
cdr3_aa: CASSLGFSGTEAFF